This T cell receptor beta chain originates from a study of T cell responses to AZD1222 COVID-19 vaccine. Per germline, CDR1 MNHEY and CDR2 SVGEGT. Trimming removed 0 bases from V and 7 bases from J, with 13 bases in between. CDR3 length: 14 residues. Repertoires were generated with immunoSEQ multiplex PCR, while TCRdb's copy carries only in-frame clones and drops some. The sample has around 100,000 clones, around 94% seen once. Sequenced material: peripheral blood, taken on day 0 of AZD1222 vaccination. This receptor was identified in an adult in good health. V is TRBV6-2 or TRBV6-3 and J is TRBJ2-7; the D is unclear. The CDR3 protein is CASSYSTPTHEQYF. CDR3 coding DNA: TGTGCCAGCAGTTACTCGACCCCTACCCATGAGCAGTACTTC.